The present T cell receptor beta chain was sequenced within a study of CD8+ T cells in alopecia areata. At the level of the study: In an open-label trial, patients got 5 to 10 mg tofacitinib twice daily. Broader study findings: In lesional scalp, particularly from alopecia totalis/universalis, clonality was higher than in normal scalp. Possibly as an HLA-related effect, TCR sharing across patients appeared less clear than in mice.

Cell sorting was applied to PBMCs, and CD4+ and CD8+ T cells were collected. Germline V gene sequence: CDR1 MNHEY, CDR2 SMNVEV (reference sequence). The length of the CDR3 is 13 residues. Trimming left V 6 bases short and J 1 base short, with 9 bases between. Of note for this clone: The antigen is undetermined.

Investigators isolated RNA and reverse transcribed it into cDNA to act as the sequencing template. Profiled with immunoSEQ multiplex PCR; TCRdb holds only in-frame clones, not every one. The data hold roughly 140,000 clones, with around half observed a single time. J is TRBJ1-1 and V is TRBV27; D not certain. The TCR sequence derives from a human donor with alopecia areata. The specimen was CD8+ T cells sorted from blood, collected at week 0. This chain's CDR3 is CASRLGPNTEAFF. CDR3 in DNA: TGTGCCAGCAGATTGGGTCCGAACACTGAAGCTTTCTTT.